These 25 T cell receptor beta chains were sequenced from one sample in a study of tumor-infiltrating lymphocytes in primary liver carcinoma. Co-extraction yielded RNA and DNA from 20-30 mg of unsorted bulk tissue. The template, about 510 ng total RNA, yielded TCR beta cDNA made with a constant-region primer. Slightly modified ARM-PCR served as the procedure for the TCR beta libraries. These libraries came from three rounds of nested multiplex PCR. It was with TRBV1-TRBV30 forward primers and a C-beta reverse primer that the first two PCR rounds were run, at around 9 cycles each. A single record per CDR3 protein comes from TCRdb applying MiXCR to the multiplex PCR reads. The sample lists about 50,000 distinct CDR3 sequences, roughly 80% seen once, with around 24% in the top ten. Sequencing was carried out using liver tumor tissue from sampling region 5. The subset denotes: tumor region T5, tumor centre. The origin of the receptors is a man aged 40-49 years with primary liver carcinoma and hepatitis B virus infection.

V is TRBV11-2 and J is TRBJ2-2; tentative D call: TRBD2 (6 bases). Trimming left V 4 bases short and J 3 bases short, with 21 bases between. The CDR3 consists of 18 residues. From germline, CDR1 is SGHAT and CDR2 FQNNGV. The CDR3 DNA reads TGTGCCAGCAGCTGGGAGGCCCCGGGACCAGCGGACACCGGGGAGCTGTTTTTT. This codes for CASSWEAPGPADTGELFF.

Details on this clonotype: Here the CDR3 omits its conserved ending phenylalanine or tryptophan, so a read error is the likely source. V is TRBV5-1 and J is TRBJ2-7; D is undetermined. From germline, CDR1 is SGHRS and CDR2 YFSETQ. The V end lost 0 bases, the J end lost 4 bases, and 11 bases lay between the germline ends. The CDR3 length is 14 residues. Written as DNA, the CDR3 is TGCGCCAGCAGCTTGGAGCCAGGAGAGTACGAGCAGTACCTC. It yields the protein CASSLEPGEYEQYL.

Comment on this clonotype: Its ends do not fully match the called genes, so a read error is possible. V is TRBV6-1 and J is TRBJ2-1, with D possibly being TRBD2 (5 bases). The CDR3 has 13 amino acids. The germline CDR1 and CDR2 sequences are MNHNS and SASEGT. The CDR3 sequence: CANSERKNNEHFF. The CDR3 nucleotides read TGTGCTAACAGTGAGCGGAAAAACAATGAGCATTTCTTC.

The chain combines TRBV4-1 with TRBJ2-5; D gene ambiguous. CDR1 is MGHRA and CDR2 is YSYEKL in the germline V gene. V was trimmed by 4 bases and J by 2 bases, leaving 14 bases between them. The length of the CDR3 is 15 residues. CDR3 loop: CASSPLPNRQETQYF. In nucleotides, the CDR3 is TGCGCCAGCAGCCCACTTCCGAATCGGCAAGAGACCCAGTACTTC.

About this clonotype: The germline gene is not matched at one end of the junction; a read error may be the cause. The V and J genes are TRBV28 and TRBJ2-6; tentatively, D is TRBD1 or TRBD2 (6 bases each). From germline, CDR1 is MDHEN and CDR2 SYDVKM. The CDR3 runs 19 residues. The CDR3 region has the DNA TGTGTCAGCAGTACACCGGGACAAGTGGACTACTCTGGGGCCAATGTCCTGACTTTC. This gives the protein CVSSTPGQVDYSGANVLTF.

The V call is TRBV29-1, the J call TRBJ2-1, with 7 positions matching TRBD2. This CDR3 is built from 14 residues. Germline CDR1 and CDR2: SQVTM and ANQGSEA. V lost 2 bases to trimming and J lost 14 bases; unmatched junction nucleotides: 15. CDR3 DNA: TGCAGCGTTGAATTGGGACTAACGGAGGGCAAGAAGTTCTTC. Protein product: CSVELGLTEGKKFF.

On this clonotype: Since no conserved phenylalanine or tryptophan closes the CDR3, a read error is the likely cause. The J gene is TRBJ1-1, the V gene TRBV10-3; perhaps TRBD1 as D (5 bases). V was pared by 6 bases and J by 0 bases, with 8 bases between. Germline V gene lookup returns CDR1 ENHRY and CDR2 SYGVKD. The CDR3 runs to 13 residues. The CDR3 nucleotides are TGTGCCATCAGGGACACTCTGAACACTGAAGCTTTCCTT. Translation gives CAIRDTLNTEAFL.

This clonotype was seen a handful of times. V usage is TRBV28 and J usage is TRBJ2-1; a weak D match, TRBD2 (6 bases). The CDR3 loop spans 15 amino acids. Trimming stripped 5 bases from V and 8 bases from J, with 19 bases between. In germline, CDR1 is MDHEN, CDR2 SYDVKM. As DNA, the CDR3 is TGTGCCAGCAGTCCCTCTCGGAGGGAAAAGCATGAGCAGTTCTTC. This encodes CASSPSRREKHEQFF.

The chain recombines TRBV12-3 or TRBV12-4 with TRBJ2-3, with 9 positions matching TRBD2. V lost 5 bases and J lost 3; bases outside the gene matches: 9. CDR3 size: 16 residues. CDR3 sequence: CASSIDSSGNTDTQYF. CDR3 bases: TGTGCCAGCAGTATAGATTCTAGCGGGAATACAGATACGCAGTATTTT.

This clonotype was seen once. The conserved phenylalanine or tryptophan normally closing the CDR3 is absent here, so this likely arose from a read error. The chain combines TRBV7-8 with TRBJ1-2; D may be TRBD1 (5 bases). The CDR3 totals 12 residues. Germline lookup yields CDR1 SGHVS and CDR2 FQNEAQ. The CDR3 coding sequence is TGTGCCGGCAGCTTAGTAGGGGACGGCTACACCTTA. Its protein product is CAGSLVGDGYTL.

Concerning this clonotype: The CDR3 ends on some other residue instead of the conserved phenylalanine or tryptophan, so this is likely a read error. J is TRBJ2-1 and V is TRBV12-3 or TRBV12-4; TRBD1 agrees at 8 bases. The ends lost 6 bases at V and 4 bases at J; junction bases unmatched: 8. This CDR3 comprises 15 residues. The DNA for the CDR3 is TGTGCCAGCAGCTCTTTGACAGGGGATTACAATGAGCAGTTCTTA. It translates to CASSSLTGDYNEQFL.

This chain uses TRBV10-2 with TRBJ2-7, with D unclear. Looked up from germline, CDR1 is WSHSY and CDR2 is SAAADI. Deletions cut 10 bases from V and 3 bases from J, with 19 bases between. CDR3 size: 14 residues. The CDR3 sequence is CATYTTWGSYEQYF. The CDR3 DNA reads as TGCGCCACATACACGACATGGGGTAGCTACGAGCAGTACTTC.

In regard to this clonotype: Its ends do not fully match the called genes, so a read error is possible. V and J are TRBV28 and TRBJ1-5; a weak D match, TRBD1 (6 bases). This CDR3 is built from 15 residues. Germline V gene data show CDR1 as MDHEN and CDR2 as SYDVKM. The CDR3 nucleotides read TGTGCCAGCAGCTCCCCTGGGGGGGCCAATGAGCCCCAGCATTTT. Protein: CASSSPGGANEPQHF.

This clonotype appeared a single time. The conserved phenylalanine or tryptophan is not found at the CDR3 terminus, so this likely reflects a read error. V usage is TRBV4-1 and J usage is TRBJ2-1; 8 bases are shared with TRBD2. This CDR3 has 15 residues. The V gene's germline CDR1 is MGHRA and CDR2 YSYEKL. With 4 bases clipped from V and 8 bases from J, the junction kept 10 bases outside the gene matches. CDR3 DNA: TGCGCCAGCAGCCCTCTTAGCGGGATTCACGATGAGCAGTTCTCC. It encodes CASSPLSGIHDEQFS.

CDR3 region: CASSPETQYF. The CDR3 DNA is TGTGCCAGCAGCCCCGAGACCCAGTACTTC. The rearrangement uses TRBV7-8 and TRBJ2-5; D not certain. Germline CDR1 reads SGHVS; CDR2 reads FQNEAQ. The CDR3 contains 10 residues. V was pared by 5 bases and J by 5 bases, with 3 bases between. The full variable domain, in which reference TRBV7-8 and TRBJ2-5 provide the parts outside the CDR3, is GAGVSQSPRYKVAKRGQDVALRCDPISGHVSLFWYQQALGQGPEFLTYFQNEAQLDKSGLPSDRFFAERPEGSVSTLKIQRTQQEDSAVYLCASSPETQYFGPGTRLLVL.

On this clonotype: One end of the junction is discordant with germline, which a read error may explain. V is TRBV14 and J is TRBJ2-3; D is unclear. Germline V lookup: CDR1 SGHDN, CDR2 FVKESK. The CDR3 is 13 residues long. The chain's CDR3 is CARSRDGEDTQYF. CDR3 bases: TGTGCCAGGAGCCGAGACGGCGAAGATACGCAGTATTTT. The full variable domain, its missing parts supplied by reference TRBV14 and TRBJ2-3, is EAGVTQFPSHSVIEKGQTVTLRCDPISGHDNLYWYRRVMGKEIKFLLHFVKESKQDESGMPNNRFLAERTGGTYSTLKVQPAELEDSGVYFCARSRDGEDTQYFGPGTRLTVL.

Within the sample, this clonotype is medium-sized. J is TRBJ2-1 and V is TRBV4-2; the D gene is possibly TRBD2 (6 bases). CDR1 LGHNA and CDR2 YNFKEQ come from the germline V gene. This CDR3 comprises 15 residues. Trimming took 0 bases from V and 9 from J, leaving 15 bases between them. The DNA for the CDR3 is TGTGCCAGCAGCCAAGATTGGACTACCGGCGGTGAGCAGTTCTTC. It encodes CASSQDWTTGGEQFF.

Concerning this clonotype itself: At one end the junction does not follow the germline gene, possibly because of a read error. The CDR3 coding sequence is TGCCCCAGCAGCCAAGAAAGGACTAGCGGGAGTATCTACGAGCAGTATTTC. This translates into CPSSQERTSGSIYEQYF. J is TRBJ2-7 and V is TRBV4-1, with 13 nucleotides matching TRBD2. Germline CDR1 and CDR2: MGHRA and YSYEKL. The CDR3 covers 17 residues.

Concerning this clonotype itself: The junction departs from germline at one end; a sequencing error may be responsible. The V and J genes are TRBV11-1 and TRBJ2-3, with D possibly called TRBD1 or TRBD2 (5 bases each). Looked up from germline, CDR1 is SGHAT and CDR2 is FQDESV (reference sequence). The CDR3 totals 19 residues. CDR3 sequence (DNA): TGTGTCAGCAGCTATGGGGGAAGCTCTGTTGGAACCCGCACAGATACGCAGTATTTT. Its translation is CVSSYGGSSVGTRTDTQYF.

This clonotype was seen only a few times. The junction departs from the called germline gene at one end, perhaps through a read error. The V and J genes are TRBV5-1 and TRBJ2-3, with D perhaps TRBD1 or TRBD2 (5 bases each). CDR1 and CDR2 from the germline V gene are SGHRS and YFSETQ. The CDR3 is 13 residues long. In nucleotides, the CDR3 is TGCGCCAGCAACCCCTGGGACGGAGGTACGCGGTATTTT. It is translated as CASNPWDGGTRYF. Combining the CDR3 with reference TRBV5-1 and TRBJ2-3 gives the whole variable domain KAGVTQTPRYLIKTRGQQVTLSCSPISGHRSVSWYQQTPGQGLQFLFEYFSETQRNKGNFPGRFSGRQFSNSRSEMNVSTLELGDSALYLCASNPWDGGTRYFGPGTRLTVL.

The chain recombines TRBV5-1 with TRBJ2-1; 10 nucleotides align to TRBD2. Germline trimming cut 1 base from V and 7 bases from J; bases unmatched to any gene: 8. Germline CDR1 is SGHRS and CDR2 is YFSETQ. The CDR3 length is 16 residues. DNA of the CDR3: TGCGCCAGCAGCTTGATTTTAGCGGGAGGCGGTAATGAGCAGTTCTTC. Translation: CASSLILAGGGNEQFF.

Comment on this clonotype: Because the CDR3 is missing its conserved closing phenylalanine or tryptophan, this is likely a read error. The chain employs TRBV20-1 and TRBJ2-5; 11 bases agree with TRBD2. The CDR3 runs 14 residues. CDR1 DFQATT and CDR2 SNEGSKA come from the germline V gene (reference sequence). V lost 5 bases, J lost 5 bases, and 7 bases stayed unmatched. The CDR3 protein is CSAQTSGNSETQYC. The CDR3 nucleotides are TGCAGTGCTCAGACTAGCGGGAATTCGGAGACCCAGTACTGC.

This clonotype turned up a few times. Relative to the germline gene, one junction end is altered; a read error may explain this. This chain connects TRBV29-1 to TRBJ2-3; possibly TRBD1 for D (5 bases). CDR1 and CDR2 from the germline V gene are SQVTM and ANQGSEA. This CDR3 comprises 12 residues. As DNA, the CDR3 is TGCAGCGTTAAGTCAGCAACAGGTACGCAGTATTTT. Protein: CSVKSATGTQYF.

This chain joins TRBV12-3 or TRBV12-4 and TRBJ1-1, with D uncertain. The CDR3 covers 12 residues. Trimming removed 9 bases from V and 3 bases from J, with 11 bases in between. The CDR3 DNA reads as TGTGCCAGTAGCCCGATTGACACTGAAGCTTTCTTT. The encoded protein is CASSPIDTEAFF.

On this clonotype: As the CDR3 is not closed by the conserved phenylalanine or tryptophan, this likely results from a read error. The chain uses TRBV29-1 and TRBJ2-2; TRBD2 might be the D (6 bases). Germline CDR1 and CDR2: SQVTM and ANQGSEA. CDR3 size: 16 residues. The CDR3 sequence is CSVENPLGTNTGGLFL. Written as DNA, the CDR3 is TGCAGCGTTGAAAACCCCCTGGGGACCAACACCGGGGGGCTGTTTCTT.